These 7 T cell receptor beta chains share one sample of origin, sequenced in a study of blood T cell repertoires in COVID-19. The repertoire was sequenced with immunoSEQ multiplex PCR; TCRdb's copy has only in-frame clones and lacks some. This sample has around 300,000 clones, with approximately 92% found just once. Sequenced material: PBMCs or T cells enriched from blood (not recorded which). These receptor sequences come from a woman aged 18-29 years who had recovered from COVID-19.

The genes are TRBV5-4 and TRBJ2-3; D remains unclear. Looked up from germline, CDR1 is SGHNT and CDR2 is YYREEE (reference sequence). The CDR3 is 13 amino acids. The ends were cut back, 0 bases at V and 5 bases at J, with 7 bases in the middle. The CDR3: CASSLAPIDTQYF. The CDR3 DNA sequence: TGTGCCAGCAGCTTGGCTCCTATAGATACGCAGTATTTT.

This CDR3 is CASSFAGAYEQYF. CDR3 in DNA: TGTGCCAGCAGTTTTGCGGGGGCTTACGAGCAGTACTTC. V is TRBV28 and J is TRBJ2-7, with D tentatively TRBD2 (7 bases). The CDR3 consists of 13 residues. V was clipped by 3 bases and J by 4 bases, with 10 bases between them. The germline gives CDR1 MDHEN, CDR2 SYDVKM.

The chain employs TRBV11-3 and TRBJ1-1, with 7 bases fitting TRBD1. CDR3 length: 15 amino acids. The germline CDR1 and CDR2 sequences are SGHNT and YENEEA. J gave up 4 bases and V 5 bases, and 10 bases lay outside the gene matches. The CDR3 protein is CASSKRDSGVTEAFF. In DNA form, the CDR3 reads TGTGCCAGCAGCAAAAGGGACAGTGGGGTCACTGAAGCTTTCTTT.

This chain uses TRBV18 with TRBJ1-5; 8 positions match TRBD1. The CDR3 extends over 13 amino acids. Germline V CDR1 and CDR2: KGHSH, LQKENI. V dropped 6 bases and J dropped 4; count of bases not matched to a gene: 2. CDR3 DNA: TGTGCCAGCTCGGGACAGGCTAATCAGCCCCAGCATTTT. It translates to CASSGQANQPQHF.

The gene calls are TRBV18 and TRBJ2-7, with D possibly matching TRBD1 (5 bases). Germline-derived CDR1 and CDR2 are KGHSH and LQKENI. The CDR3 spans 14 residues. Deletions cut 2 bases from V and 2 bases from J, with 10 bases between. CDR3 region: CASSPIQGTYEQYF. CDR3 nucleotide sequence: TGTGCCAGCTCACCAATTCAGGGAACCTACGAGCAGTACTTC.

V usage is TRBV4-1 and J usage is TRBJ2-5; the D gene is possibly TRBD1 (6 bases). With 3 bases removed from V and 9 bases from J, the gap between germline ends came to 17 bases. The germline V gene has CDR1 MGHRA and CDR2 YSYEKL. The CDR3 extends over 14 amino acids. This CDR3 reads CASSQITGSGAQYF. In nucleotides, the CDR3 is TGCGCCAGCAGCCAGATTACAGGGTCCGGGGCCCAGTACTTC.

The genes are TRBV28 and TRBJ1-2; TRBD1 might be the D (5 bases). Trimming pared 4 bases from V and 7 bases from J, leaving 19 bases between. CDR1 is MDHEN and CDR2 is SYDVKM in the germline V gene. This CDR3 is built from 15 residues. The CDR3 spells CASSSLSWGVGGYTF. Written as DNA, the CDR3 is TGTGCCAGCAGTTCCCTCTCTTGGGGGGTCGGTGGCTACACCTTC.